This TCR beta chain was sequenced for a study of cytomegalovirus exposure and HLA in healthy donors. Points from the study as a whole: The CMV antigen specificity of a few CMV-associated chains was confirmed through in vitro analysis. For TCR beta chains, V- and J-gene trimming was later linked to a missense DCLRE1C variant.

Note on this clone: Its antigen remains unknown.

Between the trimmed V and J ends, which lost 0 bases and 4 bases, there was a span of 7 bases. From germline, CDR1 is LNHDA and CDR2 SQIVND (reference sequence). The CDR3 runs 13 residues. Use of 60 Vbeta and 13 Jbeta primers characterized the PCR. Clones were read by immunoSEQ multiplex PCR, and TCRdb kept only the in-frame ones, dropping some. Among around 120,000 clones, roughly 80% were seen once, and the ten largest hold more than 7%. This TCR was sampled from a female donor in good health and CMV-seropositive. Sequenced: PBMCs. J is TRBJ2-7 and V is TRBV19; possibly TRBD2 for D (5 bases). CDR3 loop: CASSIEGGYEQYF. CDR3 sequence (DNA): TGTGCCAGTAGTATAGAGGGCGGGTACGAGCAGTACTTC. Based on the CDR3 plus reference TRBV19 and TRBJ2-7, the full variable domain is DGGITQSPKYLFRKEGQNVTLSCEQNLNHDAMYWYRQDPGQGLRLIYYSQIVNDFQKGDIAEGYSVSREKKESFPLTVTSAQKNPTAFYLCASSIEGGYEQYFGPGTRLTVT.